This T cell receptor beta chain appears in the sequencing data of a study of CD4 T cells in relation to SARS-CoV-2 and coronaviruses. Points on this clone: What it recognizes is unknown.

CD4+ T cells from unexposed donors were obtained before the COVID-19 pandemic (2011-2018). CD4+ T cells were isolated from the cells after 10 days of culture. Cells permitting, SARS-CoV-2 S/N and four cold-coronavirus spikes were tested on unexposed-donor CD4+ T cells. This CDR3 is built from 19 residues. Germline CDR1 is MDHEN and CDR2 is SYDVKM. After removal of 5 bases from V and 5 bases from J, the junction contained 20 bases not matched to a gene. Produced via immunoSEQ multiplex PCR; TCRdb's table is partial and in-frame only. The sample shows tens of thousands of clones, about 70% of them seen only once.

The receptor comes from a human donor in good health. Sequencing was carried out using CD4+ T cells from PBMCs, cultured in vitro. The chain recombines TRBV28 with TRBJ2-1; TRBD2 aligns across 8 bases. CDR3 nucleotide sequence: TGTGCCAGCAGTGACCACGGGACTAGTAGGTTTTTGGTCGACAATGAGCAGTTCTTC. Protein sequence: CASSDHGTSRFLVDNEQFF.